The present T cell receptor beta chain was sequenced within a study of blood T cell repertoires in COVID-19. Study background: Specimens from acute and convalescent COVID-19 originated in the United States, Italy and Spain.

Using immunoSEQ multiplex PCR, the repertoire was profiled, and TCRdb retains in-frame clones only, with some absent. The table shows about 150,000 clones, with about 72% occurring only once. V dropped 4 bases and J dropped 4 bases, with 17 bases sitting between them. Germline loops: CDR1 SGHVS, CDR2 FNYEAQ. The CDR3 is made up of 15 amino acids. The sequence came from a man between 60 and 75 years old who had recovered from COVID-19. The specimen was peripheral blood. The V call is TRBV7-6, the J call TRBJ2-7; D may be TRBD2 (5 bases). CDR3 residues: CASSSGYQPSYEQYF. DNA of the CDR3: TGTGCCAGCAGCTCGGGGTACCAACCTAGTTACGAGCAGTACTTC.